A selection of T cell receptor beta chains follows, all from one sample in a study of T cells expressing NK-cell markers. TCRdb reprocessed the 5' RACE reads and stores each CDR3 protein as one record, lacking DNA. Recorded here are 350,000 to 450,000 distinct CDR3 sequences; the top ten clones represent about 5.2%. The sequenced material came from blood T cells: a sorted CD56 or NKG2C T cell subset, CD4+ or CD8+ T cells, or bulk PBMC T cells (not recorded which). These receptors originate from a man aged 18-69 years in good health. Both conserved end residues are part of each CDR3.

>TRBJ2-7|TRBV5-1|19
CASSPRTSGGPRWSYEQYF
>TRBJ2-2|TRBV7-6|14
CASSPPWRSGELFF
>TRBJ1-4|TRBV20-1|19
CSASEWDRGRVGNNEKLFF
>TRBJ2-1|TRBV7-9|15
CASRPTGVTYNEQFF
>TRBJ1-5|TRBV7-8|16
CASSWGGAQINQPQHF
>TRBJ1-6|TRBV3-1|15
CASSQGRSAGAPLHF
>TRBJ2-3|TRBV6-1|17
CASRATSGGRHTDTQYF
>TRBJ2-2|TRBV12-3/TRBV12-4|16
CASSFPGRFHPGELFF
>TRBJ1-2|TRBV2|15
CASTNDWADSLGYTF
>TRBJ2-7|TRBV7-6|18
CASSLVSSGQGRVYEQYF
>TRBJ2-7|TRBV6-5|14
CASSYSDNSYEQYF
>TRBJ2-7|TRBV19|14
CASTTTMDSYEQYF
>TRBJ2-1|TRBV27|16
CASSFGSRRSYNEQFF
>TRBJ2-7|TRBV30|14
CAWSGGTGLFEQYF
>TRBJ1-1|TRBV7-8|15
CASSPGTGGSTEAFF